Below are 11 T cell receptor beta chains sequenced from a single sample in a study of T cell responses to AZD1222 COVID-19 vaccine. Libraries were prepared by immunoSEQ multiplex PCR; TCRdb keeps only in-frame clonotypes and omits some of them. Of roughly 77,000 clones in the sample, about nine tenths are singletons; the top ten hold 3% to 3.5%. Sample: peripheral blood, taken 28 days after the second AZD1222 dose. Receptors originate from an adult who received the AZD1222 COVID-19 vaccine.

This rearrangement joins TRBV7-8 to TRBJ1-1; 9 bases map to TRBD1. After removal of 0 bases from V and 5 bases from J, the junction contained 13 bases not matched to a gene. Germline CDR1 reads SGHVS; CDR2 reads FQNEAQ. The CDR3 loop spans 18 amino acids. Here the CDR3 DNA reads TGTGCCAGCAGCTTAGCGACCGGACAGGGGCCCTCGGGTACTGAAGCTTTCTTT. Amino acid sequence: CASSLATGQGPSGTEAFF.

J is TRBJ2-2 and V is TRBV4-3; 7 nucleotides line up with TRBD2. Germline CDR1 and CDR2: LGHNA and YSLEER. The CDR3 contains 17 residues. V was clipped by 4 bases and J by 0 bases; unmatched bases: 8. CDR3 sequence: CASSPYPAGANTGELFF. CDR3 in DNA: TGCGCCAGCAGCCCTTACCCGGCGGGGGCGAACACCGGGGAGCTGTTTTTT.

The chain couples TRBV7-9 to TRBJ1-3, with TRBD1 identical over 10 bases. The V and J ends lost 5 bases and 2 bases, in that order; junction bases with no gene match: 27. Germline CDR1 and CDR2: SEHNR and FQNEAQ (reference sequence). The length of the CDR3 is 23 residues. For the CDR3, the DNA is TGTGCCAGCAGCACTTCAAGACAGGGGGCCGGGGAGGAACAGTTTTACGCTGGAAACACCATATATTTT. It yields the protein CASSTSRQGAGEEQFYAGNTIYF.

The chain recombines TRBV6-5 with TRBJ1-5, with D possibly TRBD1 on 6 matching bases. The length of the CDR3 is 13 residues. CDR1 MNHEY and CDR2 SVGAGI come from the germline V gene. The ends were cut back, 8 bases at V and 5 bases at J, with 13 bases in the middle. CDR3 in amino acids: CASEGDLYQPQHF. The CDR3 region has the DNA TGTGCCAGCGAGGGGGATCTTTATCAGCCCCAGCATTTT.

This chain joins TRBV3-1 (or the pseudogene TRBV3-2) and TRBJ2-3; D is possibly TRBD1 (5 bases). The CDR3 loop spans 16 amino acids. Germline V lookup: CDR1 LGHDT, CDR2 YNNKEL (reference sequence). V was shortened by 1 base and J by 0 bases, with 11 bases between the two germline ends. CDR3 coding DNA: TGTGCCAGCAGCCAAGCAAGGGGAACTAGCACAGATACGCAGTATTTT. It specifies CASSQARGTSTDTQYF.

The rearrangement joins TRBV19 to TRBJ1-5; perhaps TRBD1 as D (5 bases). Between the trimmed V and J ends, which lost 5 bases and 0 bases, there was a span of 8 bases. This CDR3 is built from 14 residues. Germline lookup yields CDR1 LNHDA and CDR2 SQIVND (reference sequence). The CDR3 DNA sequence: TGTGCCAGTAGTTGGGGCGATAGCAATCAGCCCCAGCATTTT. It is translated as CASSWGDSNQPQHF.

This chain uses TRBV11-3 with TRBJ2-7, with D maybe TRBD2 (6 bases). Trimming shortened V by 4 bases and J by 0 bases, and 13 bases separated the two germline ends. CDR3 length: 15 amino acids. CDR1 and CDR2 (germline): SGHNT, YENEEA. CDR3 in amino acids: CASSSRGGSSYEQYF. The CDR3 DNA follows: TGTGCCAGCAGCTCGCGAGGAGGGAGCTCCTACGAGCAGTACTTC.

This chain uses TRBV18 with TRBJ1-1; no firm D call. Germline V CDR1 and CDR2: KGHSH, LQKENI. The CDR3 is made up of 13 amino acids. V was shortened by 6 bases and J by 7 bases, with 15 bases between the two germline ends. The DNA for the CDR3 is TGTGCCAGCTCCCCCGCTTTGGACGGTGAAGCTTTCTTT. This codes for CASSPALDGEAFF.

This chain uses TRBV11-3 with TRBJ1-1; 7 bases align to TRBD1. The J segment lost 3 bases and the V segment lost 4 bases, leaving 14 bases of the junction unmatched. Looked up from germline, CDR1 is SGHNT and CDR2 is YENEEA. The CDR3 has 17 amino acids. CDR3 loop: CASSSEGGWYRDTEAFF. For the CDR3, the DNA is TGTGCCAGCAGCTCAGAAGGGGGCTGGTATAGGGACACTGAAGCTTTCTTT.

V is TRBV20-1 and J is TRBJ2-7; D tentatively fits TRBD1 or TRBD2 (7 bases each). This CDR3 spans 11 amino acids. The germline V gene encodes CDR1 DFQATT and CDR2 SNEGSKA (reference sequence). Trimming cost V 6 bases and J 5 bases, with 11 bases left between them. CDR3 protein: CSAQGGDEQYF. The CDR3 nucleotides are TGCAGTGCCCAGGGGGGGGACGAGCAGTACTTC.

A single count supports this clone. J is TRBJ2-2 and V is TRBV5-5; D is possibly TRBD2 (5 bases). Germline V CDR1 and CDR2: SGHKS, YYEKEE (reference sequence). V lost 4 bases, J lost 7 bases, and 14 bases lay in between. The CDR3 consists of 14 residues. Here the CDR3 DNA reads TGTGCCAGCAGCCCCGGGCGGGCTGTCGGGGAGCTGTTTTTT. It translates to CASSPGRAVGELFF.